Below are 17 T cell receptor beta chains sequenced from a single sample in a study of CD8 T cells in ankylosing spondylitis listed by TCRdb under 2017. Their antigen targets remain unknown. The study at large found these results: A TCR beta motif of several highly homologous amino acid variants appeared characteristic of blood from ankylosing spondylitis patients.

Library prep was done by 5' RACE. These reads were obtained on an Illumina HiSeq 2500. TCRdb applied fastp at Q25 and MiXCR to the public reads, then kept only in-frame beta chains. Identical CDR3 protein sequences are pooled into one entry, listed with their most common genes and DNA. This sample lists about 700,000 distinct CDR3 sequences; around 20% were detected once. The ten largest clones add up to roughly a fifth of the sample. The sample was blood, either unsorted or a sorted T cell fraction (not recorded which). Receptors were obtained from a male donor with ankylosing spondylitis.

J is TRBJ2-3 and V is TRBV20-1, with 9 nucleotides matching TRBD1. The V and J ends lost 5 bases and 4 bases, in that order; junction bases with no gene match: 10. This CDR3 spans 15 amino acids. CDR1 and CDR2 (germline): DFQATT, SNEGSKA (reference sequence). DNA for the CDR3: TGCAGTGCTTCCCAAAACAGGGGGCGGGCAGATACGCAGTATTTT. This translates into CSASQNRGRADTQYF.

This clonotype was counted ten times or more. This chain joins TRBV12-3 or TRBV12-4 and TRBJ2-1; D is perhaps TRBD2 (6 bases). The CDR3 loop spans 14 amino acids. Trimming stripped 2 bases from V and 4 bases from J, with 9 bases between. CDR3 DNA: TGTGCCAGCAGTTTACCCGGAGGGTACAATGAGCAGTTCTTC. Encoded protein: CASSLPGGYNEQFF.

The J gene is TRBJ2-1, the V gene TRBV19; no firm D call. With 0 bases removed from V and 9 bases from J, the gap between germline ends came to 15 bases. Germline CDR1 reads LNHDA; CDR2 reads SQIVND (reference sequence). The CDR3 covers 15 residues. The DNA of the CDR3 is TGTGCCAGTAGTATAGATAAGGGTTTGGATAGTGAGCAGTTCTTC. It specifies CASSIDKGLDSEQFF.

The rearrangement joins TRBV4-3 to TRBJ2-4; possible D gene TRBD1, 5 bases. The CDR3 covers 19 residues. Germline loops: CDR1 LGHNA, CDR2 YSLEER. Between the trimmed V and J ends, which lost 0 bases and 2 bases, there was a span of 20 bases. CDR3 loop: CASSQDLQALEVPKNIQYF. The DNA of the CDR3 is TGCGCCAGCAGCCAAGACTTACAGGCGCTCGAGGTTCCCAAAAACATTCAGTACTTC.

This chain uses TRBV7-2 with TRBJ2-6; D might be TRBD2 (5 bases). Trimming took 0 bases from V and 2 from J, leaving 8 bases between them. CDR3 length: 16 amino acids. Germline V gene lookup returns CDR1 SGHTA and CDR2 FQGNSA. This chain's CDR3 is CASSLALEAGANVLTF. CDR3 DNA: TGTGCCAGCAGCTTAGCGCTGGAGGCTGGGGCCAACGTCCTGACTTTC.

The chain is built from TRBV7-8 and TRBJ1-6, with D possibly being TRBD1 (6 bases). The CDR3 has 14 amino acids. Germline values: CDR1 SGHVS, CDR2 FQNEAQ. With 7 bases removed from V and 13 bases from J, the gap between germline ends came to 20 bases. The DNA for the CDR3 is TGTGCCAGCACCGCAGGGGCCCAGTTTAGTCCCCTCCACTTT. Translated, it gives CASTAGAQFSPLHF.

The V and J genes are TRBV19 and TRBJ2-1; weak D call: TRBD1 (6 bases). V was shortened by 4 bases and J by 6 bases, with 13 bases between the two germline ends. Germline CDR1 and CDR2: LNHDA and SQIVND (reference sequence). The CDR3 is made up of 14 amino acids. The CDR3 DNA is TGTGCCAGTAGTACCCTTGTAGGGGGCAATGAGCAGTTCTTC. This sequence encodes CASSTLVGGNEQFF.

This clonotype has ten or more counts. An end of the junction differs from the germline gene, which may be a read error. The CDR3 sequence: CSVERSNYGYTF. As DNA, the CDR3 is TGCAGCGTTGAGAGGTCTAATTATGGCTACACCTTC. The V and J genes are TRBV29-1 and TRBJ1-2; D unclear. The germline V gene has CDR1 SQVTM and CDR2 ANQGSEA. This CDR3 has 12 amino acids.

This clonotype has ten or more counts. V gene TRBV20-1 combines with J gene TRBJ1-5; TRBD1 is a possible D gene (5 bases). Between the trimmed V and J ends, which lost 0 bases and 0 bases, there was a span of 9 bases. The CDR3 loop spans 15 amino acids. Germline CDR1 and CDR2: DFQATT and SNEGSKA (reference sequence). The CDR3: CSARDWGVSNQPQHF. The DNA for the CDR3 is TGCAGTGCTAGAGATTGGGGGGTTAGCAATCAGCCCCAGCATTTT.

The chain couples TRBV11-2 to TRBJ2-1; 7 bases line up with TRBD2. Germline V lookup: CDR1 SGHAT, CDR2 FQNNGV. This CDR3 is built from 19 residues. J lost 0 bases, V lost 3 bases, and 14 bases had no gene match. The CDR3 nucleotides are TGTGCCAGCAGCTTGGGGTCTAGCGGCCTTGGTGGCTCCTACAATGAGCAGTTCTTC. This translates into CASSLGSSGLGGSYNEQFF.

The J gene is TRBJ1-1, the V gene TRBV29-1; D call uncertain. This CDR3 contains 13 residues. Germline-derived CDR1 and CDR2 are SQVTM and ANQGSEA. Trimming shortened V by 2 bases and J by 6 bases, and 13 bases separated the two germline ends. The CDR3: CSVELGSGPEAFF. CDR3 in DNA: TGCAGCGTTGAATTGGGCTCCGGGCCTGAAGCTTTCTTT.

The rearrangement links TRBV29-1 to TRBJ2-7, with 8 bases fitting TRBD1. Germline assignment: CDR1 SQVTM and CDR2 ANQGSEA. The CDR3 has 12 amino acids. V lost 6 bases, J lost 4 bases, and 5 bases stayed unmatched. The CDR3 DNA reads as TGCAGCGTCGGCAGGGGGCTATACGAGCAGTACTTC. Translating it yields CSVGRGLYEQYF.

V usage is TRBV20-1 and J usage is TRBJ2-1, with 11 bases fitting TRBD2. Per germline, CDR1 DFQATT and CDR2 SNEGSKA (reference sequence). J lost 1 base, V lost 1 base, and 3 bases had no gene match. This CDR3 spans 16 amino acids. Written as DNA, the CDR3 is TGCAGTGCTAGAGGGGCTAGCGGGGGGTCCTACAATGAGCAGTTCTTC. Residues: CSARGASGGSYNEQFF.

This clonotype appeared a few times. This chain uses TRBV2 with TRBJ1-1; possibly TRBD1 for D (5 bases). Germline CDR1 reads SNHLY; CDR2 reads FYNNEI. The V end lost 2 bases, the J end lost 1 base, and 11 bases lay between the germline ends. The CDR3 covers 15 residues. CDR3 in amino acids: CASSEMGGRNTEAFF. The CDR3 DNA follows: TGTGCCAGCAGTGAAATGGGGGGGAGGAACACTGAAGCTTTCTTT.

The V gene is TRBV7-9, the J gene TRBJ2-2; possibly TRBD1 or TRBD2 for D (5 bases each). Germline CDR1 SEHNR, CDR2 FQNEAQ (reference sequence). The CDR3 spans 17 residues. V lost 4 bases to trimming and J lost 6 bases, with 21 bases between them. The CDR3 DNA sequence: TGTGCCAGCAGCTCCCGAGGGAAAGGGGCTGATTCCGGGGAGCTGTTTTTT. Amino acid sequence: CASSSRGKGADSGELFF.

This clonotype was observed at least ten times. The chain joins TRBV5-1 to TRBJ2-1; 9 nucleotides agree with TRBD1. Germline loops: CDR1 SGHRS, CDR2 YFSETQ. The trim removed 5 bases at V and 10 bases at J, leaving 7 bases unmatched. There are 13 residues in the CDR3. CDR3 in amino acids: CASRGTGMWEQFF. In DNA form, the CDR3 reads TGCGCCAGCAGAGGGACAGGGATGTGGGAGCAGTTCTTC.

A few counts support this clonotype. The V and J genes are TRBV12-3 or TRBV12-4 and TRBJ2-7, with 15 bases lining up with TRBD2. The ends lost 6 bases at V and 2 bases at J; junction bases unmatched: 11. This CDR3 comprises 18 residues. CDR3 region: CASSPGLAGGPGTYEQYF. The DNA of the CDR3 is TGTGCCAGCAGCCCAGGACTAGCGGGAGGGCCTGGGACCTACGAGCAGTACTTC.